This passage covers 8 T cell receptor beta chains from one sample sequenced in a study of shared T cell receptors in the human thymus. Assay: immunoSEQ multiplex PCR; the TCRdb copy retains only in-frame clones and omits some. The sample has hundreds of thousands of clones, approximately 87% seen once. These same data were also listed under a study on human thymus T cells.

The sample consisted of thymocytes. These receptors were obtained from a boy in the first two years of life with a congenital heart defect.

The chain has TRBV9 and TRBJ2-6, with D perhaps matching TRBD2 (7 bases). CDR3 size: 18 residues. Between the trimmed V and J ends, which lost 0 bases and 0 bases, there was a span of 13 bases. The V gene's germline CDR1 is SGDLS and CDR2 YYNGEE. DNA for the CDR3: TGTGCCAGCAGCGTAGGCGGGGGCCCTCCCTCTGGGGCCAACGTCCTGACTTTC. Protein product: CASSVGGGPPSGANVLTF.

This chain joins TRBV7-8 and TRBJ1-3, with 9 bases fitting TRBD1. The CDR3 sequence is 16 residues long. Germline assignment: CDR1 SGHVS and CDR2 FQNEAQ. The trim removed 4 bases at V and 3 bases at J, leaving 7 bases unmatched. CDR3 sequence (DNA): TGTGCCAGCAGCTGGGGACAGGGAGGGCTTGGAAACACCATATATTTT. Translating gives CASSWGQGGLGNTIYF.

The chain uses TRBV7-2 and TRBJ2-1; 14 nucleotides line up with TRBD2. V lost 5 bases, J lost 6 bases, and 3 bases stayed unmatched. This CDR3 has 15 amino acids. Germline loops: CDR1 SGHTA, CDR2 FQGNSA. The DNA of the CDR3 is TGTGCCAGCAGCCAGGGACTAGCGGGAGTCAATGAGCAGTTCTTC. It specifies CASSQGLAGVNEQFF.

The rearrangement uses TRBV18 and TRBJ2-1; 8 bases line up with TRBD2. V dropped 3 bases and J dropped 5; count of bases not matched to a gene: 9. This CDR3 has 16 amino acids. Germline lookup yields CDR1 KGHSH and CDR2 LQKENI. The CDR3 region is CASSPSQRESHNEQFF. The CDR3 coding sequence is TGTGCCAGCTCACCGTCACAGCGGGAGAGCCACAATGAGCAGTTCTTC.

The rearrangement links TRBV7-9 to TRBJ2-7, with 12 positions matching TRBD2. Germline loops: CDR1 SEHNR, CDR2 FQNEAQ (reference sequence). V shed 5 bases and J 0 bases; nucleotides not matched to a gene: 5. This CDR3 spans 16 amino acids. This CDR3 is CASSPGTSGLSYEQYF. DNA of the CDR3: TGTGCCAGCAGCCCCGGGACTAGCGGGCTCTCCTACGAGCAGTACTTC. Variable domain in full (rest from reference TRBV7-9 and TRBJ2-7): DTGVSQNPRHKITKRGQNVTFRCDPISEHNRLYWYRQTLGQGPEFLTYFQNEAQLEKSRLLSDRFSAERPKGSFSTLEIQRTEQGDSAMYLCASSPGTSGLSYEQYFGPGTRLTVT.

The count of this clone is one. The V gene is TRBV5-6, the J gene TRBJ2-3; 7 positions match TRBD2. Unmatched junction bases numbered 9, after V lost 1 base and J lost 4 bases. Looked up from germline, CDR1 is SGHDT and CDR2 is YYEEEE. The CDR3 totals 16 residues. This CDR3 reads CASSLRRERDPDTQYF. The DNA for the CDR3 is TGTGCCAGCAGCTTGCGCCGAGAGCGGGATCCAGATACGCAGTATTTT. Combining the CDR3 with reference TRBV5-6 and TRBJ2-3 gives the whole variable domain DAGVTQSPTHLIKTRGQQVTLRCSPKSGHDTVSWYQQALGQGPQFIFQYYEEEERQRGNFPDRFSGHQFPNYSSELNVNALLLGDSALYLCASSLRRERDPDTQYFGPGTRLTVL.

The chain couples TRBV13 to TRBJ2-3; D unresolved. CDR3 length equals 18 residues. The germline CDR1 and CDR2 sequences are PRHDT and FYEKMQ (reference sequence). Trimming removed 1 base at V and 2 bases at J, with 19 bases between. The CDR3 sequence is CASSLESDSIVPTDTQYF. In DNA, the CDR3 is TGTGCCAGCAGCTTAGAGAGTGATAGTATAGTTCCCACAGATACGCAGTATTTT.

The chain couples TRBV5-1 to TRBJ2-1; D unclear. CDR1 and CDR2 from the germline V gene are SGHRS and YFSETQ. CDR3 size: 15 residues. The germline V and J ends were trimmed by 3 bases and 5 bases, with 15 bases remaining between them. The CDR3 spells CASSYRLETNNEQFF. As DNA, the CDR3 is TGCGCCAGCAGCTATAGACTTGAAACAAACAATGAGCAGTTCTTC.